The rows below give T cell receptor beta chains drawn from one sample of a study of blood T cell repertoires in COVID-19. The data were produced by immunoSEQ multiplex PCR, yet TCRdb's version contains in-frame clones alone and is incomplete. The table lists more than 50,000 clones, approximately 91% of them singletons. Sequences were obtained from peripheral blood. These receptors originate from a human donor in a cohort sampled during active COVID-19. The CDR3 runs from the conserved cysteine through the conserved F or W. The D gene is left open where the match is weak. Rows give clone size only sometimes, using once, few, many, or a class for an expanded clone.

v_gene	d_gene	j_gene	abundance	CDR3nt	CDR3aa
TRBV18	.	TRBJ2-2	.	TGTGCCAGCTCACCACCGGGGGGGCAAGGCACCGGGGAGCTGTTTTTT	CASSPPGGQGTGELFF
TRBV15	TRBD1	TRBJ1-2	once	TGTGCCACCAGCGTTCTGCGACAGGGTAACTATGGCTACACCTTC	CATSVLRQGNYGYTF
TRBV7-9	.	TRBJ1-1	.	TGTGCCAGCAGCTTAGGACAGAAAAAAGCTTTCTTT	CASSLGQKKAFF
TRBV28	.	TRBJ1-5	once	TGTGCCAGCAGTTCTAGGGGTGGACAGCCCCAGCATTTT	CASSSRGGQPQHF
TRBV4-1	.	TRBJ1-2	.	TGCGCCAGCAGCCAAGATCCCCGGGGGTACGACTATGGCTACACCTTC	CASSQDPRGYDYGYTF
TRBV13	.	TRBJ2-5	.	TGTGCCAGCAGCGAACCGACTAGGAGGAAGGGCGGGACCCAGTACTTC	CASSEPTRRKGGTQYF
TRBV2	TRBD1	TRBJ2-5	.	TGTGCCAGCACCCCCCTAGGGGGCCTCGAGACCCAGTACTTC	CASTPLGGLETQYF
TRBV11-2	.	TRBJ1-6	.	TGTGCCAGCAGCTTAACCCGAGGATGGAGCTCCTATAATTCACCCCTCCACTTT	CASSLTRGWSSYNSPLHF
TRBV9	.	TRBJ2-1	.	TGTGCCAGCAGCGTAGAGGGGGACTCCTACAATGAGCAGTTCTTC	CASSVEGDSYNEQFF
TRBV5-1	TRBD2	TRBJ2-3	.	TGCGCCAGCGCCCCGGGACTAGGTGGCGATACGCAGTATTTT	CASAPGLGGDTQYF
TRBV3-1/TRBV3-2	.	TRBJ2-5	.	TGTGCCAGCAGCCAGGGCCAAACCCAAGAGACCCAGTACTTC	CASSQGQTQETQYF
TRBV5-1	TRBD2	TRBJ2-7	.	TGCGCCAGCAGCTCGCCCGAGGCACTAGCGGCCGAGCAGTACTTC	CASSSPEALAAEQYF
TRBV5-4	.	TRBJ2-5	.	TGTGCCAGCAGCCTCAACCGGGAGACCCAGTACTTC	CASSLNRETQYF
TRBV5-4	TRBD2	TRBJ2-5	.	TGTGCCAGCAGCTTAGCGGGAGGGTTAGAGACCCAGTACTTC	CASSLAGGLETQYF
TRBV25-1	TRBD1	TRBJ1-4	once	TGTGCCAGCAGTGTCCGGGACAGGGCGCTCGTCGGGGAAAAACTGTTTTTT	CASSVRDRALVGEKLFF
TRBV19	TRBD2	TRBJ2-3	.	TGTGCCAGTAGTATGGGGACTAGCGCTGCAGATACGCAGTATTTT	CASSMGTSAADTQYF
TRBV5-5	TRBD2	TRBJ2-1	.	TGTGCCAGCAGCTCAGTCCCGGGACTAGCGGGAGGGCGCAATGAGCAGTTCTTC	CASSSVPGLAGGRNEQFF
TRBV3-1/TRBV3-2	TRBD1	TRBJ2-3	.	TGTGCCAGCAGCCTACGGACAGGGCAGGGGACAGATACGCAGTATTTT	CASSLRTGQGTDTQYF
TRBV19	.	TRBJ2-2	.	TGTGCCAGTAGGAGCCGCGAGCTGTTTTTT	CASRSRELFF
TRBV11-3	.	TRBJ2-1	.	TGTGCCAGCAGCTTATTTGGGACTCAATACAATGAGCAGTTCTTC	CASSLFGTQYNEQFF
TRBV4-2	TRBD1	TRBJ1-5	.	TGTGCCAGCAGCCAAGGACAGGGGGACCAGCCCCAGCATTTT	CASSQGQGDQPQHF
TRBV15	.	TRBJ1-6	.	TGTGCCACCAGCTCAGGGAATTCACCCCTCCACTTT	CATSSGNSPLHF
TRBV7-2	TRBD1	TRBJ1-1	.	TGTGCGTCGGGACAGGGGAGAGGAATATCTGAAGCTTTCTTT	CASGQGRGISEAFF
TRBV2	.	TRBJ2-2	.	TGTGCCAGCAGTGTAAAACCCCAGTGGACCGGGGAGCTGTTTTTT	CASSVKPQWTGELFF
TRBV7-9	TRBD1	TRBJ1-2	.	TGTGCCAGCAACCCAGGGACAGCTCCTGGCTACACCTTC	CASNPGTAPGYTF
TRBV7-9	TRBD2	TRBJ2-3	.	TGTGCCAGCAGCCCCAACAGCCAGAGACTAGCGGGAGCGGGTACGCAGTATTTT	CASSPNSQRLAGAGTQYF
TRBV6-5	TRBD1	TRBJ1-6	.	TGTGCCAGCAGTTACTGGGCCGGGACAGATAATTCACCCCTCCACTTT	CASSYWAGTDNSPLHF
TRBV7-3	TRBD2	TRBJ2-3	.	TGTGCCAGCAGCTTGGGGCTAGCGGGCACAGATACGCAGTATTTT	CASSLGLAGTDTQYF
TRBV6-5	.	TRBJ1-5	few	TGTGCCAGCATAAGAGACTACAATCAGCCCCAGCATTTT	CASIRDYNQPQHF